The entry that follows covers one T cell receptor beta chain sequence. Its antigen is unidentified. The PCR ran on 60 Vbeta and 13 Jbeta primers. Produced via immunoSEQ multiplex PCR; TCRdb's table is partial and in-frame only. The data show approximately 78,000 clones, with 65% to 80% seen just once and roughly 22% held by the top ten. CDR3 length equals 16 residues. Germline V lookup: CDR1 LGHNA, CDR2 YSLEER. The ends were cut back, 1 base at V and 7 bases at J, with 16 bases in the middle. This entry comes from a study of cytomegalovirus exposure and HLA in healthy donors. Study-level results: Per a prior analysis, the majority of TCR beta V segments were productive roughly 90% or roughly 30% of the time. Later analysis found that TCR beta chains associated with HLA were more clonally expanded than other, equally common chains. For most subjects, TCR beta sequences were reported to predict HLA-A and HLA-B alleles with accuracy. Usually a TCR sequence was rare, but some public TCRs were found in many donors.

The chain has TRBV4-3 and TRBJ1-4; D is ambiguous. The TCR sequence derives from a man between 40 and 49 years old in good health and CMV-seropositive. The sequencing input was PBMCs. CDR3 DNA sequence: TGCGCCAGCAGCCAAGGTTTTAGGGAGCGAGTTGAAAAACTGTTTTTT. Its protein product is CASSQGFRERVEKLFF.